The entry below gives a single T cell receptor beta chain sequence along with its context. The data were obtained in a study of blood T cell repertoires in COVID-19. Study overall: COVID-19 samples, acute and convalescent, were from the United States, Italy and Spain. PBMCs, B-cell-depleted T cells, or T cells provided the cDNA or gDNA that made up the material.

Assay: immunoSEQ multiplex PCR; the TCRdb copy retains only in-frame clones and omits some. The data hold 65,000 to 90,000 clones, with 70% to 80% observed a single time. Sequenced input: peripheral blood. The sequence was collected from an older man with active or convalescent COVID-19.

The CDR3 region has the DNA TGTGCCACCGAACAGGGTGGCGAGCAGTACTTC. Its translation: CATEQGGEQYF. The chain employs TRBV24-1 and TRBJ2-7; D possibly corresponds to TRBD1 (6 bases). Trimming cost V 9 bases and J 6 bases, with 11 bases left between them. The CDR3 has 11 residues. Germline loops: CDR1 KGHDR, CDR2 SFDVKD.